The 12 T cell receptor beta chains in this list originate from one sample, sequenced in a study of blood T cell repertoires in COVID-19. Clones were sequenced by immunoSEQ multiplex PCR, and TCRdb holds only the in-frame ones, with some missing. The sample gives about 300,000 clones, approximately 90% of which show up once; over 2% is in the top ten. Specimen: peripheral blood. All receptors come from a woman in her twenties or thirties with COVID-19, enrolled during active disease.

The chain joins TRBV9 to TRBJ1-3; no firm D call. The CDR3 has 16 residues. The germline V gene encodes CDR1 SGDLS and CDR2 YYNGEE. The V gene lost 0 bases and the J gene lost 0 bases, with 10 bases spanning the gap. The DNA of the CDR3 is TGTGCCAGCAGCGTAGCCCCACGGGGCTCTGGAAACACCATATATTTT. Amino acids: CASSVAPRGSGNTIYF.

The chain carries TRBV5-1 and TRBJ2-1; TRBD2 aligns across 8 bases. The germline CDR1 and CDR2 sequences are SGHRS and YFSETQ. V gave up 4 bases and J gave up 1 base; unmatched junction bases: 7. The CDR3 is 16 amino acids. In DNA form, the CDR3 reads TGCGCCAGCAGCGCGACACTAGCGGCTTCCTACAATGAGCAGTTCTTC. Its translation is CASSATLAASYNEQFF.

This clone was seen a single time. The chain couples TRBV6-2 or TRBV6-3 to TRBJ2-3; the D gene is possibly TRBD2 (6 bases). Trimming stripped 6 bases from V and 5 bases from J, with 18 bases between. Per germline, CDR1 MNHEY and CDR2 SVGEGT. The CDR3 sequence is 15 residues long. CDR3 sequence (DNA): TGTGCCAGCAGCTATGGCGGGACCCGCCGAGATACGCAGTATTTT. Amino acid sequence: CASSYGGTRRDTQYF.

The J gene is TRBJ2-1, the V gene TRBV14, with 8 bases aligning to TRBD1. The germline CDR1 and CDR2 sequences are SGHDN and FVKESK. V was clipped by 6 bases and J by 1 base; unmatched bases: 5. The CDR3 runs to 15 residues. CDR3 residues: CASSPRDRSYNEQFF. The CDR3 DNA is TGTGCCAGCAGTCCCCGGGACAGGTCCTACAATGAGCAGTTCTTC.

The V and J genes are TRBV4-1 and TRBJ2-7; TRBD2 aligns across 14 bases. In germline, CDR1 is MGHRA, CDR2 YSYEKL. There are 18 residues in the CDR3. V was clipped by 4 bases and J by 2 bases; unmatched bases: 10. CDR3 coding DNA: TGCGCCAGCAGCCTGCGACGGACTAGCGGGGGGACAGCCTACGAGCAGTACTTC. It is translated as CASSLRRTSGGTAYEQYF.

This clone came up once. The chain combines TRBV3-1 (or the pseudogene TRBV3-2) with TRBJ1-6, with D unclear. The germline gives CDR1 LGHDT, CDR2 YNNKEL (reference sequence). V lost 3 bases, J lost 6 bases, and 15 bases lay in between. This CDR3 is 16 amino acids long. The CDR3 coding sequence is TGTGCCAGCAGCCATGTCGGAGGACGATTTAATTCACCCCTCCACTTT. Its translation is CASSHVGGRFNSPLHF.

The rearrangement links TRBV7-2 to TRBJ1-5; D is undetermined. This CDR3 region has 13 residues. From germline, CDR1 is SGHTA and CDR2 FQGNSA. The germline V and J ends were trimmed by 1 base and 6 bases, with 7 bases remaining between them. CDR3 region: CASSLDPSQPQHF. The DNA of the CDR3 is TGTGCCAGCAGCTTAGACCCGAGTCAGCCCCAGCATTTT.

This clone appeared once. The chain is built from TRBV27 and TRBJ1-1, with 11 positions matching TRBD1. The length of the CDR3 is 14 residues. The V gene's germline CDR1 is MNHEY and CDR2 SMNVEV (reference sequence). Trimming removed 2 bases from V and 4 bases from J; junction bases left unmatched: 0. CDR3 DNA: TGTGCCAGCAGTTTAGGGACAGGGGGCACTGAAGCTTTCTTT. Its protein is CASSLGTGGTEAFF.

This clone appeared a single time. V and J are TRBV24-1 and TRBJ1-2, with 9 bases fitting TRBD1. CDR3 size: 15 residues. Germline V CDR1 and CDR2: KGHDR, SFDVKD. The V gene end was trimmed by 9 bases and the J gene end by 1 base; junction bases not matched to a gene: 8. The CDR3 loop is CATGVGTGFNYGYTF. CDR3 coding DNA: TGTGCCACCGGGGTCGGGACAGGGTTTAACTATGGCTACACCTTC.

The chain carries TRBV19 and TRBJ1-1, with TRBD1 as a possible D gene (6 bases). CDR1 is LNHDA and CDR2 is SQIVND in the germline V gene (reference sequence). The CDR3 spans 12 residues. V lost 6 bases and J 7 bases, leaving 12 bases between the germline ends. CDR3 amino acids: CASRAGAIEAFF. The CDR3 DNA follows: TGTGCCAGTAGAGCAGGGGCCATTGAAGCTTTCTTT.

The chain employs TRBV7-3 and TRBJ2-1, with 8 bases aligning to TRBD1. J lost 6 bases, V lost 2 bases, and 3 bases had no gene match. CDR3 size: 14 residues. The germline CDR1 and CDR2 sequences are SGHTA and FQGTGA. The CDR3 DNA follows: TGTGCCAGCAGCTTAGCCACAGGGGGCAATGAGCAGTTCTTC. Protein sequence: CASSLATGGNEQFF.

J is TRBJ2-1 and V is TRBV6-5; 10 bases fit TRBD2. Losses at the gene ends were 7 bases for V and 2 bases for J; bases not matched to a gene: 2. The CDR3 length is 14 residues. The germline gives CDR1 MNHEY, CDR2 SVGAGI. The CDR3 region has the DNA TGTGCCAGCACGGGGACTAGCGCCTACAATGAGCAGTTCTTC. This sequence encodes CASTGTSAYNEQFF.